The 25 T cell receptor beta chains in this list originate from one sample, sequenced in a study of blood T cell repertoires in COVID-19. Produced via immunoSEQ multiplex PCR; TCRdb's table is partial and in-frame only. The repertoire holds about 65,000 clones, with about 93% as singletons. The sequencing input was peripheral blood. The receptor set was obtained from a man in his 70s with active COVID-19.

J is TRBJ1-5 and V is TRBV5-6, with D maybe TRBD1 (6 bases). The CDR3 sequence is 15 residues long. Germline V CDR1 and CDR2: SGHDT, YYEEEE. V lost 2 bases to trimming and J lost 3 bases, with 12 bases between them. CDR3 protein: CASSFRGGPNQPQHF. CDR3 DNA: TGTGCCAGCAGCTTCCGGGGGGGCCCCAATCAGCCCCAGCATTTT.

This clone has just one count. The chain uses TRBV7-9 and TRBJ1-1; 7 nucleotides match TRBD1. With V trimmed by 3 bases and J by 10 bases, 5 bases remained unmatched. The CDR3 has 12 residues. Germline V gene sequence: CDR1 SEHNR, CDR2 FQNEAQ (reference sequence). DNA for the CDR3: TGTGCCAGCAGCTTCAGGGACAGCAGAGCTTTCTTT. Its translation is CASSFRDSRAFF.

V and J are TRBV6-5 and TRBJ1-6; a weak D match, TRBD1 (6 bases). This CDR3 has 14 residues. Germline lookup yields CDR1 MNHEY and CDR2 SVGAGI. The ends were cut back, 6 bases at V and 5 bases at J, with 11 bases in the middle. This CDR3 reads CASRLDRNNSPLHF. As DNA, the CDR3 is TGTGCCAGCAGACTGGACAGAAATAATTCACCCCTCCACTTT.

V and J are TRBV7-2 and TRBJ1-5; TRBD1 agrees at 7 bases. The V gene end was trimmed by 5 bases and the J gene end by 0 bases; junction bases not matched to a gene: 7. This CDR3 contains 16 residues. The germline CDR1 and CDR2 sequences are SGHTA and FQGNSA. The CDR3 reads CASSAWTGNSNQPQHF. Written as DNA, the CDR3 is TGTGCCAGCAGCGCCTGGACAGGCAATAGCAATCAGCCCCAGCATTTT.

This clone was counted a single time. The J gene is TRBJ2-1, the V gene TRBV29-1, with 7 bases identical to TRBD2. Germline V lookup: CDR1 SQVTM, CDR2 ANQGSEA. The CDR3 contains 13 residues. V lost 3 bases and J lost 1; bases outside the gene matches: 0. CDR3 coding DNA: TGCAGCGTTGAGGGGGGGTCCTACAATGAGCAGTTCTTC. Amino acids: CSVEGGSYNEQFF.

The rearrangement joins TRBV5-1 to TRBJ1-3; 7 bases agree with TRBD1. Germline assignment: CDR1 SGHRS and CDR2 YFSETQ. V dropped 4 bases and J dropped 5; count of bases not matched to a gene: 9. This CDR3 spans 15 amino acids. The CDR3 coding sequence is TGCGCCAGCAGCCCGGGACAGACCGGTCGAAACACCATATATTTT. This gives the protein CASSPGQTGRNTIYF.

This clone was detected once. This rearrangement joins TRBV19 to TRBJ1-5, with unresolved D. Trimming shortened V by 5 bases and J by 3 bases, and 8 bases separated the two germline ends. CDR3 length: 13 amino acids. Germline CDR1 LNHDA, CDR2 SQIVND (reference sequence). CDR3 bases: TGTGCCAGTAGTTCGAGCATCAATCAGCCCCAGCATTTT. Translated: CASSSSINQPQHF. Full variable domain (outside the CDR3, taken from reference TRBV19 and TRBJ1-5): DGGITQSPKYLFRKEGQNVTLSCEQNLNHDAMYWYRQDPGQGLRLIYYSQIVNDFQKGDIAEGYSVSREKKESFPLTVTSAQKNPTAFYLCASSSSINQPQHFGDGTRLSIL.

The chain combines TRBV28 with TRBJ1-1; 8 bases map to TRBD1. The CDR3 is 14 amino acids. Germline trimming cut 7 bases from V and 0 bases from J; bases unmatched to any gene: 4. Germline V gene sequence: CDR1 MDHEN, CDR2 SYDVKM. The chain's CDR3 is CASTGQVMNTEAFF. The CDR3, as DNA: TGTGCCAGCACGGGACAGGTGATGAACACTGAAGCTTTCTTT.

The rearrangement uses TRBV28 and TRBJ2-7; D possibly corresponds to TRBD1 (5 bases). This CDR3 contains 13 residues. With 8 bases removed from V and 5 bases from J, the gap between germline ends came to 16 bases. Germline lookup yields CDR1 MDHEN and CDR2 SYDVKM. Here the CDR3 DNA reads TGTGCCAGCCGCAGGTGGGGCAGGCACGAGCAGTACGTC. Translated: CASRRWGRHEQYV.

V gene TRBV7-8 combines with J gene TRBJ2-3, with a weak D call TRBD2 (5 bases). Germline V gives CDR1 SGHVS, CDR2 FQNEAQ. The CDR3 has 15 amino acids. V shed 5 bases and J shed 1 base, with 13 bases lying between them. The CDR3: CASSPRDPGTDTQYF. DNA of the CDR3: TGTGCCAGCAGCCCCCGGGATCCGGGCACAGATACGCAGTATTTT.

The V call is TRBV5-1, the J call TRBJ1-2; 9 nucleotides match TRBD1. CDR1 SGHRS and CDR2 YFSETQ come from the germline V gene. The CDR3 has 15 residues. V was pared by 4 bases and J by 8 bases, with 12 bases of the junction left unmatched. The CDR3 is CASSPDGDRAEGYTF. Here the CDR3 DNA reads TGCGCCAGCAGCCCAGACGGGGACAGGGCAGAGGGCTACACCTTC.

This chain uses TRBV7-8 with TRBJ2-1, with TRBD2 identical over 11 bases. Per germline, CDR1 SGHVS and CDR2 FQNEAQ. V was pared by 5 bases and J by 6 bases, with 15 bases of the junction left unmatched. There are 18 residues in the CDR3. The CDR3 DNA reads as TGTGCCAGCAGCGCCCAAGGGGTTAGCGGGGGGGCCCGCAATGAGCAGTTCTTC. Residues: CASSAQGVSGGARNEQFF.

CDR3 protein: CSAVGDEQFF. The DNA for the CDR3 is TGCAGTGCAGTAGGGGATGAGCAGTTCTTC. The chain is built from TRBV20-1 and TRBJ2-1; D perhaps matches TRBD1 (5 bases). Trimming took off 6 bases at V and 8 bases at J, with 8 bases between the two ends. Germline assignment: CDR1 DFQATT and CDR2 SNEGSKA (reference sequence). This CDR3 region has 10 residues.

This chain uses TRBV6-5 with TRBJ2-1, with D tentatively TRBD1 (5 bases). The germline V and J ends were trimmed by 7 bases and 7 bases, with 11 bases remaining between them. CDR1 and CDR2 from the germline V gene are MNHEY and SVGAGI. The CDR3 runs to 12 residues. In nucleotides, the CDR3 is TGTGCCAGCACGTCCAAGGGGAATGAGCAGTTCTTC. Its protein is CASTSKGNEQFF.

This chain links TRBV6-6 with TRBJ2-5; D is uncertain. The germline gives CDR1 MNHNY, CDR2 SVGAGI (reference sequence). With 3 bases removed from V and 2 bases from J, the gap between germline ends came to 7 bases. The CDR3 is 13 amino acids. The CDR3 DNA reads as TGTGCCAGCAGTTATGTGAGTCAAGAGACCCAGTACTTC. Translated, it gives CASSYVSQETQYF.

V and J are TRBV19 and TRBJ1-4; D is possibly TRBD1 (5 bases). The CDR3 spans 17 residues. CDR1 is LNHDA and CDR2 is SQIVND in the germline V gene (reference sequence). Trimming took off 7 bases at V and 0 bases at J, with 18 bases between the two ends. CDR3 DNA sequence: TGTGCCAGTACCCCCTCTCCTCTGGGGCCAACTAATGAAAAACTGTTTTTT. Its translation: CASTPSPLGPTNEKLFF.

The CDR3 protein is CASSFRQGLNTEAFF. The CDR3 DNA follows: TGTGCCAGCAGCTTCCGACAGGGTTTGAACACTGAAGCTTTCTTT. The chain couples TRBV11-3 to TRBJ1-1, with 7 positions matching TRBD1. J lost 0 bases, V lost 3 bases, and 4 bases had no gene match. From germline, CDR1 is SGHNT and CDR2 YENEEA. CDR3 size: 15 residues.

CDR3 sequence (DNA): TGCAGCGGGGGACAGGGCGCCGGGGAGCTGTTTTTT. Translated, it gives CSGGQGAGELFF. This rearrangement joins TRBV29-1 to TRBJ2-2; 9 nucleotides agree with TRBD1. V shed 7 bases and J 6 bases; nucleotides not matched to a gene: 3. The CDR3 covers 12 residues. Germline V gene data show CDR1 as SQVTM and CDR2 as ANQGSEA.

The chain employs TRBV29-1 and TRBJ2-7; 9 bases agree with TRBD2. This CDR3 is 16 amino acids long. CDR1 is SQVTM, CDR2 ANQGSEA, per germline. Trimming took 1 base from V and 2 from J; bases not matched to a gene: 9. The DNA for the CDR3 is TGCAGCGTTGAAGGTCTAGCGGGGCTAATAGCCTACGAGCAGTACTTC. It encodes CSVEGLAGLIAYEQYF.

The sample holds one count of this clone. V is TRBV18 and J is TRBJ2-1; 14 bases fit TRBD2. Per the germline V gene, CDR1 is KGHSH and CDR2 is LQKENI. This CDR3 comprises 17 residues. The junction had 3 bases not matched to a gene; V was cut back by 3 bases and J by 2 bases. The DNA of the CDR3 is TGTGCCAGCTCACCCAAGACTAGCGGGGGGGCCTACAATGAGCAGTTCTTC. It encodes CASSPKTSGGAYNEQFF.

J is TRBJ1-6 and V is TRBV2; D may be TRBD1 (5 bases). Trimming took off 6 bases at V and 1 base at J, with 7 bases between the two ends. CDR3 length: 14 residues. Per the germline V gene, CDR1 is SNHLY and CDR2 is FYNNEI. The CDR3: CASRDSSYNSPLHF. The CDR3, as DNA: TGTGCCAGCAGAGACAGTTCCTATAATTCACCCCTCCACTTT.

This clone was found once. This chain links TRBV25-1 with TRBJ2-1; a possible D gene is TRBD2 (5 bases). The CDR3 sequence is 14 residues long. From germline, CDR1 is MGHDK and CDR2 SYGVNS. The germline V and J ends were trimmed by 5 bases and 5 bases, with 13 bases remaining between them. The CDR3 DNA reads as TGTGCCAGCAGTCGCTATGAGGGTAACAATGAGCAGTTCTTC. Protein sequence: CASSRYEGNNEQFF. Combining the CDR3 with reference TRBV25-1 and TRBJ2-1 gives the whole variable domain EADIYQTPRYLVIGTGKKITLECSQTMGHDKMYWYQQDPGMELHLIHYSYGVNSTEKGDLSSESTVSRIRTEHFPLTLESARPSHTSQYLCASSRYEGNNEQFFGPGTRLTVL.

This clone has a single count. This chain connects TRBV18 to TRBJ1-1, with TRBD1 matching 7 bases. Germline values: CDR1 KGHSH, CDR2 LQKENI. The CDR3 runs to 15 residues. The J segment lost 5 bases and the V segment lost 4 bases, leaving 10 bases of the junction unmatched. This CDR3 reads CASSLLLQGSTEAFF. The CDR3 DNA is TGTGCCAGCTCACTCCTTTTACAGGGGTCGACTGAAGCTTTCTTT.

The chain recombines TRBV11-3 with TRBJ2-3, with 11 positions matching TRBD2. The V gene end was trimmed by 2 bases and the J gene end by 7 bases; junction bases not matched to a gene: 5. This CDR3 is 15 amino acids long. CDR1 and CDR2 (germline): SGHNT, YENEEA. CDR3 bases: TGTGCCAGCAGCTTATCGGGACTAGCGGAACATACGCAGTATTTT. Amino acids: CASSLSGLAEHTQYF.

The J gene is TRBJ2-1, the V gene TRBV11-1; tentative D call: TRBD1 (5 bases). CDR1 is SGHAT and CDR2 is FQDESV in the germline V gene (reference sequence). The CDR3 consists of 16 residues. With 5 bases removed from V and 4 bases from J, the gap between germline ends came to 18 bases. The CDR3: CASSRSGQSMYNEQFF. The CDR3 region has the DNA TGTGCCAGCAGCAGATCAGGACAATCAATGTACAATGAGCAGTTCTTC. Together with reference TRBV11-1 and TRBJ2-1, the CDR3 gives the full variable domain: EAEVAQSPRYKITEKSQAVAFWCDPISGHATLYWYRQILGQGPELLVQFQDESVVDDSQLPKDRFSAERLKGVDSTLKIQPAELGDSAMYLCASSRSGQSMYNEQFFGPGTRLTVL.